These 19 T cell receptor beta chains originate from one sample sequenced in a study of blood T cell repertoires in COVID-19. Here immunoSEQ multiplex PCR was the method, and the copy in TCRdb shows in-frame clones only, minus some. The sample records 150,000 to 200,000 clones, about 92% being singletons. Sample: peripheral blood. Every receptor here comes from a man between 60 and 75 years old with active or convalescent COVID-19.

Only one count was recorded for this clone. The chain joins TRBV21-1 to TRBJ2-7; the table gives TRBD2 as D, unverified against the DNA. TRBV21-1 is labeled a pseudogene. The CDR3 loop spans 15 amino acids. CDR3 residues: CASSTDLRGSYEQYF. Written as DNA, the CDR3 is TGTGCCAGCAGCACTGACCTTCGGGGCTCCTACGAGCAGTACTTC.

The chain's CDR3 is CAISVQGYNNEQFF. CDR3 sequence (DNA): TGTGCCATCAGTGTTCAGGGGTATAACAATGAGCAGTTCTTC. The chain is built from TRBV10-3 and TRBJ2-1, with D tentatively TRBD1 (6 bases). The CDR3 runs to 14 residues. Germline-derived CDR1 and CDR2 are ENHRY and SYGVKD. V was pared by 4 bases and J by 5 bases, with 12 bases between.

The CDR3 sequence is CASSYGHSNTDTQYF. CDR3 nucleotides: TGTGCCAGCAGTTACGGCCATAGCAATACAGATACGCAGTATTTT. The genes are TRBV6-5 and TRBJ2-3, with D unclear. Germline CDR1 is MNHEY and CDR2 is SVGAGI. V was pared by 2 bases and J by 3 bases, with 12 bases between. This CDR3 has 15 amino acids.

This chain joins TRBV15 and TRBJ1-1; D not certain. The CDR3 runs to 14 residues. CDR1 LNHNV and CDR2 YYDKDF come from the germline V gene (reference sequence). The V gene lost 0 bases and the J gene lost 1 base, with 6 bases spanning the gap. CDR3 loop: CATSRDTANTEAFF. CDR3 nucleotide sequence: TGTGCCACCAGCAGAGATACAGCGAACACTGAAGCTTTCTTT. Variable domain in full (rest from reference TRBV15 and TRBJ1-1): DAMVIQNPRYQVTQFGKPVTLSCSQTLNHNVMYWYQQKSSQAPKLLFHYYDKDFNNEADTPDNFQSRRPNTSFCFLDIRSPGLGDTAMYLCATSRDTANTEAFFGQGTRLTVV.

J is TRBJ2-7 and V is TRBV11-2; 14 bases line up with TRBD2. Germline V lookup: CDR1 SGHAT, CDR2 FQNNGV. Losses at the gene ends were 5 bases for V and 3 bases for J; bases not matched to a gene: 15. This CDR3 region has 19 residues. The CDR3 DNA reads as TGTGCCAGCAGCCCTTATGCGGGACTAGCGGGAGTTACCGGCTACGAGCAGTACTTC. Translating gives CASSPYAGLAGVTGYEQYF.

The CDR3 protein is CARADRGESYEQYF. The DNA for the CDR3 is TGTGCCAGGGCGGACAGGGGCGAATCCTACGAGCAGTACTTC. The chain combines TRBV6-5 with TRBJ2-7; TRBD1 aligns across 9 bases. Germline CDR1 MNHEY, CDR2 SVGAGI. This CDR3 is 14 amino acids long. Trimming cost V 9 bases and J 1 base; bases outside gene matches: 7.

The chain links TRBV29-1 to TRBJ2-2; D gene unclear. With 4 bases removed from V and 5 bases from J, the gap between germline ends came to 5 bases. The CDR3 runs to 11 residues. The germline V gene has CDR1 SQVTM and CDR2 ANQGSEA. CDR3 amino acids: CSVVGTGELFF. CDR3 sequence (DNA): TGCAGCGTTGTCGGGACCGGGGAGCTGTTTTTT.

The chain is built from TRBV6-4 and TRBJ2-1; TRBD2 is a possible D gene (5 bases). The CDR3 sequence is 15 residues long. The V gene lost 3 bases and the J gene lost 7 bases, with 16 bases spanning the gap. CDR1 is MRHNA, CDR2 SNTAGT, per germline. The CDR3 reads CASSENDRRRNEQFF. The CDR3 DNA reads TGTGCCAGCAGTGAAAATGACCGGCGGAGGAATGAGCAGTTCTTC.

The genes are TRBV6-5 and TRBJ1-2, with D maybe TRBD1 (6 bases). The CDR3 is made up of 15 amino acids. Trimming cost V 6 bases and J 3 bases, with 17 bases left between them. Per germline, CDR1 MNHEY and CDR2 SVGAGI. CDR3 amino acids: CASRTPGGQHYGYTF. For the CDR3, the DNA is TGTGCCAGCAGAACCCCGGGGGGCCAACACTATGGCTACACCTTC.

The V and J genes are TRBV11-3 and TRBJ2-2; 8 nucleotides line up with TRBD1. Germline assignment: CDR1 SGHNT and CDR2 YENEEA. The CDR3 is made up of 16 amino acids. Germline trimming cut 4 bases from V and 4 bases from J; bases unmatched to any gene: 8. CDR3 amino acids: CASSSDRGLGTGELFF. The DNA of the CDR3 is TGTGCCAGCAGCTCCGACAGGGGCTTGGGCACCGGGGAGCTGTTTTTT.

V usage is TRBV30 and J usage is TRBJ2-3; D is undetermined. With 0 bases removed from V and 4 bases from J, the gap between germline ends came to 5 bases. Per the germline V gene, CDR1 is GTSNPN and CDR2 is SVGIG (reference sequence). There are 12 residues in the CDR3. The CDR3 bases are TGTGCCTGGAGTGTACTTGCAGATACGCAGTATTTT. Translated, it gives CAWSVLADTQYF.

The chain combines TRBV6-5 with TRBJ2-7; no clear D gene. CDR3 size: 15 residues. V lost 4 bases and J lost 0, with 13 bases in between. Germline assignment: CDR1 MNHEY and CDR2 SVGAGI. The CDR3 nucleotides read TGTGCCAGCAGTTCTTACGCGACTTCCTCCTACGAGCAGTACTTC. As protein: CASSSYATSSYEQYF.

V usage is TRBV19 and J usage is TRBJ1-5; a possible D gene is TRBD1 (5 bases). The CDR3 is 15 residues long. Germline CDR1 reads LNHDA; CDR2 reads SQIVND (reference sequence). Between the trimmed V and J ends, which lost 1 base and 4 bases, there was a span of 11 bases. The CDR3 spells CASSIAGGWNQPQHF. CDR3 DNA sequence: TGTGCCAGTAGTATAGCTGGGGGGTGGAATCAGCCCCAGCATTTT.

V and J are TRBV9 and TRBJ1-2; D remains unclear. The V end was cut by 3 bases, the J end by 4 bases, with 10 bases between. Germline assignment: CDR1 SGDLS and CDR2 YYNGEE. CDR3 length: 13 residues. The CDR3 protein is CASSAEGGYGYTF. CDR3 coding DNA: TGTGCCAGCAGCGCGGAGGGAGGCTATGGCTACACCTTC.

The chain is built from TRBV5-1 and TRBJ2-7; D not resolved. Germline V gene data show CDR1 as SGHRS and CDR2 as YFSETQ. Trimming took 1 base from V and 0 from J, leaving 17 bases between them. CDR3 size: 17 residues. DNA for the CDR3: TGCGCCAGCAGCTTGTTTGGTGGCAGTTCAAGCTCCTACGAGCAGTACTTC. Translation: CASSLFGGSSSSYEQYF.

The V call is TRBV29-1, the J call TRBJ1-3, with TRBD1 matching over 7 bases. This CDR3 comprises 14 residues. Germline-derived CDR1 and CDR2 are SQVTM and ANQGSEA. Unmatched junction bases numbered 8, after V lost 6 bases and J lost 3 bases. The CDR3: CSVAQGTSGNTIYF. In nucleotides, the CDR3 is TGCAGCGTCGCACAGGGGACTAGTGGAAACACCATATATTTT.

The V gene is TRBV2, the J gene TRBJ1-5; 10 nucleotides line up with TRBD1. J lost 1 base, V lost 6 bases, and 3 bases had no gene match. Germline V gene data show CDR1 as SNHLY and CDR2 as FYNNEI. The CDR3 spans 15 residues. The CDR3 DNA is TGTGCCAGCAGGGACAGGGGGATAAGCAATCAGCCCCAGCATTTT. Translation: CASRDRGISNQPQHF.

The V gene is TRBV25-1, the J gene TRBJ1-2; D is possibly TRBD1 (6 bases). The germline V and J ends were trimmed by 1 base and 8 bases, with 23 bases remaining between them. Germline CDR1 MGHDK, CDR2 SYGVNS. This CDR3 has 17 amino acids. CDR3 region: CASSELGFGRGLSGYTF. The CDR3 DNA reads TGTGCCAGCAGTGAATTGGGGTTCGGCAGGGGTTTGTCCGGCTACACCTTC.

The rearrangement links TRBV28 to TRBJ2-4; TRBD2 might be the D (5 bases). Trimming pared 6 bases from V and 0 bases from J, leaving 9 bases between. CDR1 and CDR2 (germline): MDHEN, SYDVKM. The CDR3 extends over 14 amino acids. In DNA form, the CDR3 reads TGTGCCAGCAGGGCAGGACTAGCCAAAAACATTCAGTACTTC. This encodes CASRAGLAKNIQYF. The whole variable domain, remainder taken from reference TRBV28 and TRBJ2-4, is DVKVTQSSRYLVKRTGEKVFLECVQDMDHENMFWYRQDPGLGLRLIYFSYDVKMKEKGDIPEGYSVSREKKERFSLILESASTNQTSMYLCASRAGLAKNIQYFGAGTRLSVL.